The rows below give T cell receptor beta chains drawn from one sample of a study of T cell changes during pregnancy in multiple sclerosis. Repertoires were generated with immunoSEQ multiplex PCR, while TCRdb's copy carries only in-frame clones and drops some. The sample shows more than 55,000 clones, roughly 94% of them seen only once. The starting material was CD8+ T cells from peripheral blood mononuclear cells, obtained in the third trimester of pregnancy. Receptors originate from a female donor with multiple sclerosis, enrolled in a pregnancy study. Each CDR3 is given with its conserved first and last residue. A D gene is named only where the DNA matches it firmly.

V gene	D gene	J gene	CDR3 protein	CDR3 DNA
TRBV28	TRBD2	TRBJ2-7	CASSLEGGGTSGSTDQYF	TGTGCCAGCAGTTTGGAAGGGGGGGGGACTAGCGGGAGTACGGATCAGTACTTC
TRBV4-1	TRBD2	TRBJ2-1	CASSQAGTSFMDEQFF	TGCGCCAGCAGCCAAGCCGGGACTAGCTTTATGGATGAGCAGTTCTTC
TRBV11-2	-	TRBJ2-7	CASSFDRSYEQYF	TGTGCCAGCAGCTTCGACAGGAGCTACGAGCAGTACTTC
TRBV6-5	-	TRBJ2-2	CATSDRSITGELFF	TGTGCCACTTCGGACAGATCGATCACCGGGGAGCTGTTTTTT
TRBV6-1	-	TRBJ2-5	CASSDRPRTGTQYF	TGTGCCAGCAGTGATAGACCCCGAACGGGGACCCAGTACTTC
TRBV27	-	TRBJ1-5	CASSLGGLQPQHF	TGTGCCAGCAGTTTAGGGGGGTTACAGCCCCAGCATTTT
TRBV14	-	TRBJ2-7	CASRPYSYEQYF	TGTGCCAGCAGGCCCTACTCCTACGAGCAGTACTTC
TRBV5-4	TRBD2	TRBJ2-1	CASSLLAGDPNEQFF	TGTGCCAGCAGCTTACTAGCGGGAGACCCCAATGAGCAGTTCTTC
TRBV5-1	-	TRBJ2-6	CASSLTGFTPSGANVLTF	TGCGCCAGCAGCTTAACCGGGTTTACCCCCTCTGGGGCCAACGTCCTGACTTTC
TRBV5-1	-	TRBJ1-2	CASSLRDTPYGYTF	TGCGCCAGCAGCTTGCGGGACACCCCCTATGGCTACACCTTC